This T cell receptor beta chain was sequenced for a study of T cells in Graves' hyperthyroidism and ophthalmopathy (dated by TCRdb to about 2019). Regarding the study in general: Peripheral blood was sampled at the time of initial diagnosis, prior to any treatment. TCR V-J signatures able to tell the groups apart were searched for in a discovery cohort of 90 to 100 patients, of whom approximately 40 had Graves' ophthalmopathy and around 56 had stable Graves' hyperthyroidism. An independent validation cohort of around 19 hyperthyroidism patients and about 16 patients who later progressed to ophthalmopathy tested prospective prediction of ophthalmopathy. The 100 discovery patients were randomly split 7:3 into training and test sets. In addition, the study compared T-cell repertoires in thyroid tissue and in blood from roughly six Graves' hyperthyroidism patients. Once sampling was done, hyperthyroidism patients were given methimazole at a starting dose of 30 mg daily, whereas ophthalmopathy patients were given high-dose intravenous methylprednisolone. TCR Vbeta CDR3 sequencing of 135 peripheral blood samples (roughly 43 ophthalmopathy, 75 to 85 hyperthyroidism and around 17 progressor patients) is reported in the paper.

V and J lose 3 bases and 4 bases, and a span of 13 bases separates them. The CDR3 has 14 amino acids, counting the end cysteine and phenylalanine. The sequence is cut down to CDR3 DNA, 42 bases in frame from base 1. CDR1 MNHEY and CDR2 SMNVEV were looked up in the germline V gene (reference sequence). Amplification of TCR beta CDR3 regions was carried out from RNA transcripts. The first round of RT-PCR for the TCR CDR3 was performed with the HTBI primer set and the Qiagen OneStep RT-PCR kit. The libraries were constructed in a second round of multiplex PCR and then size-selected and purified. The libraries were sequenced on an Illumina HiSeq2000 using paired-end 100 bp reads. On the study's bioinformatics: SOAPnuke was used to process the raw data, with reads discarded if the reads contained adapters or uncalled bases, had a mean Phred below 15, or lacked an exact constant-primer or identifier match. COPE v1.2.5 was used to merge high-quality paired reads, and clonotypes were defined as unique nucleotide sequences. MiTCR v1.1 was used to align the clonotypes against IMGT TRBV, TRBD and TRBJ reference segments. The analysis included only V-J combinations with a frequency above 0.0001, which together covered 98% to 99.2% of the repertoires. A TCS score was defined as the ratio between F50 (clonal expansion) and ExV (chaos), using BLOSUM62-based TCRdist between CDR3 peptides within each V-J. Welch's t-statistics and random forest reduced fewer than 550 V-J features to 13, which were used in a naive Bayes classifier (R e1071). The raw public data were reprocessed by TCRdb itself: fastp quality trimming at Q25, MiXCR clonotype calling, in-frame beta chains only. Records with the same CDR3 protein are collapsed into one entry carrying the most frequent genes and DNA. In this record, the V and J calls reflect TCRdb's handling and not the investigators' own analysis. Here the sample has hundreds of thousands of distinct CDR3 sequences; around 15% occur a single time. The leading ten clones occupy around 4% of the sample.

Stable Graves' hyperthyroidism was defined as no progression to ophthalmopathy during 18 months of follow-up. Hyperthyroidism patients were newly diagnosed, had a disease duration of under 2 months, and were aged 18 to 65 years. Any patient with an uncontrolled infection, another autoimmune disease, pregnancy or lactation was excluded. Diagnoses were based on clinical symptoms, serum thyroxine and TRAb, thyroid ultrasound and orbital computed tomography. PBMCs were isolated from about 9 ml of fresh peripheral blood by Ficoll-Paque density gradient centrifugation. Total RNA was extracted with Trizol reagent, and quality was checked on an Agilent 2100 Bioanalyzer. Summary of the overall study and its limitations: Sample size was not statistically predetermined, and investigators were not blinded to group allocation. In cross-validation, a model built on a 13 V-J signature told ophthalmopathy apart from stable hyperthyroidism with approximately 90% sensitivity and 81% to 82% specificity, and in testing the same model reached 80%/75%. In validation, the model predicted progression to ophthalmopathy with just under 71% sensitivity and about 72% specificity, a median of approximately 6.7 months before onset. Blood samples also contained most of the expanded thyroid clonotypes (frequency above 0.001), which suggests that blood repertoires may reflect thyroid immune responses.

This clonotype showed up many times. It lacks a known antigen. Base-call qualities are not available, and no considerably larger clone is one nucleotide away. The chain is encoded by TRBV27 joined to TRBJ2-7; TRBD2 is perhaps the D gene, given 6 matching bases. The clonotype originates from a young woman with Graves' hyperthyroidism. Sequencing was carried out using blood. CDR3 region: CASSFDSGSYEQYF. DNA sequence: TGTGCCAGCAGTTTTGATAGCGGATCATACGAGCAGTACTTC.